The 15 T cell receptor beta chains listed next were all sequenced from one sample in a study of OX40 agonist ivuxolimab in advanced cancers. TCRdb's table, derived via immunoSEQ multiplex PCR, lists solely in-frame clones and lacks some. The sample holds about 89,000 clones; roughly 84% are singletons and the top ten take around 0.3%. This specimen was CD4+ or CD8+ T cells sorted from blood, taken in a trial of the OX40 agonist ivuxolimab. The receptors stem from an adult with an advanced solid tumor such as melanoma, head and neck, liver or kidney cancer.

The chain joins TRBV27 to TRBJ1-1, with D maybe TRBD1 (6 bases). V shed 5 bases and J shed 4 bases, with 14 bases lying between them. The CDR3 has 14 residues. Germline V gene lookup returns CDR1 MNHEY and CDR2 SMNVEV (reference sequence). Here the CDR3 DNA reads TGTGCCAGCAGTCTGACAGGATTGGGCACTGAAGCTTTCTTT. It encodes CASSLTGLGTEAFF.

The chain has TRBV6-1 and TRBJ2-4, with D perhaps assigned TRBD1 or TRBD2 (5 bases each). The CDR3 length is 17 residues. V was cut by 0 bases and J by 0 bases, with 12 bases left in between. Germline loops: CDR1 MNHNS, CDR2 SASEGT. The CDR3 DNA reads as TGTGCCAGCAGTGAAGCCGGGACCGAGCTAGCCAAAAACATTCAGTACTTC. Translating gives CASSEAGTELAKNIQYF.

The V and J genes are TRBV18 and TRBJ1-1; a possible D gene is TRBD1 (6 bases). The CDR3 length is 15 residues. Trimming removed 2 bases from V and 7 bases from J, with 17 bases in between. Germline V gene lookup returns CDR1 KGHSH and CDR2 LQKENI. CDR3 protein: CASSPKPPGVGEAFF. CDR3 in DNA: TGTGCCAGCTCACCAAAACCTCCAGGGGTAGGTGAAGCTTTCTTT.

The sample holds a few counts of this clone. This sequence joins TRBV27 and TRBJ1-6; D unclear. The CDR3 totals 15 residues. Germline CDR1 reads MNHEY; CDR2 reads SMNVEV (reference sequence). Deletions cut 7 bases from V and 5 bases from J, with 15 bases between. The CDR3 DNA sequence: TGTGCCAGCACCCTCGGTACGGACCATAATTCACCCCTCCACTTT. Protein sequence: CASTLGTDHNSPLHF.

This chain uses TRBV6-1 with TRBJ1-1; tentatively, D is TRBD1 (5 bases). V was trimmed by 4 bases and J by 5 bases, leaving 14 bases between them. This CDR3 is 14 amino acids long. Germline V lookup: CDR1 MNHNS, CDR2 SASEGT. The CDR3 DNA follows: TGTGCCAGCAGTGGAGCGACAGTCAGAACTGAAGCTTTCTTT. Translation: CASSGATVRTEAFF.

CDR3 nucleotides: TGTGCCAGTAGTTCCCGGGACATAGGCTTTGGGGCCAACGTCCTGACTTTC. The encoded protein is CASSSRDIGFGANVLTF. The rearrangement joins TRBV19 to TRBJ2-6, with D tentatively TRBD1 (6 bases). Trimming took 5 bases from V and 3 from J, leaving 17 bases between them. CDR1 LNHDA and CDR2 SQIVND come from the germline V gene (reference sequence). This CDR3 comprises 17 residues.

The genes are TRBV6-5 and TRBJ2-7; D is unclear. V dropped 6 bases and J dropped 6 bases, with 9 bases sitting between them. Germline CDR1 reads MNHEY; CDR2 reads SVGAGI. The CDR3 totals 11 residues. CDR3 in amino acids: CASSRSGEQYF. CDR3 in DNA: TGTGCCAGCAGCAGGTCAGGCGAGCAGTACTTC.

The rearrangement uses TRBV6-6 and TRBJ2-3; 7 nucleotides line up with TRBD1. This CDR3 spans 16 amino acids. CDR1 and CDR2 from the germline V gene are MNHNY and SVGAGI (reference sequence). The J segment lost 0 bases and the V segment lost 4 bases, leaving 7 bases of the junction unmatched. This chain's CDR3 is CASSSGQSPSTDTQYF. For the CDR3, the DNA is TGTGCCAGCAGTTCGGGACAGTCCCCTAGCACAGATACGCAGTATTTT.

The chain carries TRBV7-2 and TRBJ1-2; D not resolved. The germline V gene encodes CDR1 SGHTA and CDR2 FQGNSA. Trimming pared 5 bases from V and 8 bases from J, leaving 15 bases between. The CDR3 runs 13 residues. CDR3 nucleotides: TGTGCCAGCAGCGTAGGAGAGCGAGGGGGCTACACCTTC. This translates into CASSVGERGGYTF.

The chain couples TRBV6-6 to TRBJ2-1; D not certain. Deletions cut 2 bases from V and 0 bases from J, with 5 bases between. Germline V lookup: CDR1 MNHNY, CDR2 SVGAGI (reference sequence). The length of the CDR3 is 14 residues. The CDR3 loop is CASSYHVSYNEQFF. Written as DNA, the CDR3 is TGTGCCAGCAGTTACCACGTCTCCTACAATGAGCAGTTCTTC.

The rearrangement links TRBV27 to TRBJ1-3; 11 nucleotides agree with TRBD1. The germline V gene has CDR1 MNHEY and CDR2 SMNVEV (reference sequence). J lost 4 bases, V lost 6 bases, and 11 bases had no gene match. The CDR3 spans 17 residues. As DNA, the CDR3 is TGTGCCAGCAGAGAACTAGGACAGGGGGCGGGAGGAAACACCATATATTTT. It is translated as CASRELGQGAGGNTIYF.

CDR3 sequence: CATTTRGESGNTIYF. The CDR3 DNA follows: TGTGCCACCACTACCCGGGGAGAATCAGGAAACACCATATATTTT. The chain couples TRBV6-5 to TRBJ1-3; D is undetermined. V lost 10 bases to trimming and J lost 4 bases, with 20 bases between them. Germline V gene data show CDR1 as MNHEY and CDR2 as SVGAGI. This CDR3 contains 15 residues.

This clone was seen a single time. V and J are TRBV5-5 and TRBJ1-6; D may be TRBD1 (5 bases). The CDR3 totals 13 residues. Germline V gene lookup returns CDR1 SGHKS and CDR2 YYEKEE (reference sequence). Trimming removed 1 base at V and 10 bases at J, with 9 bases between. CDR3: CASSLSGPSPLHF. In nucleotides, the CDR3 is TGTGCCAGCAGCTTGTCGGGGCCATCACCCCTCCACTTT.

This clone was observed once. The chain has TRBV12-1 and TRBJ1-2; TRBD1, the table's D call, was not compared with the DNA. TRBV12-1 is a pseudogene locus. CDR3 size: 16 residues. CDR3 protein: CASSFALRTGSSGYTF. CDR3 coding DNA: TGTGCCAGCAGCTTTGCTCTACGGACAGGGTCGTCTGGCTACACCTTC.

This rearrangement joins TRBV7-8 to TRBJ2-7, with 10 bases aligning to TRBD1. Per germline, CDR1 SGHVS and CDR2 FQNEAQ. The V gene end was trimmed by 4 bases and the J gene end by 0 bases; junction bases not matched to a gene: 9. The CDR3 loop spans 17 amino acids. The CDR3 reads CASSSRTGGFSSYEQYF. The CDR3 DNA sequence: TGTGCCAGCAGCTCCCGGACAGGGGGTTTTAGCTCCTACGAGCAGTACTTC.